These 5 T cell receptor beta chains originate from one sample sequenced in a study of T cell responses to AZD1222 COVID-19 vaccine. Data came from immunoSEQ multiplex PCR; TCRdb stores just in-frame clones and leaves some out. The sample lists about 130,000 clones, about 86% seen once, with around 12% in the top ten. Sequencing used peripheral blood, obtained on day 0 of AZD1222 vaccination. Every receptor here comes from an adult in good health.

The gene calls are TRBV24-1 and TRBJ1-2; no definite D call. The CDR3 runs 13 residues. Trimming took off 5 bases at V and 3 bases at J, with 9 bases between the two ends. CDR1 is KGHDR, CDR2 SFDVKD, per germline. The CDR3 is CATSGGSYYGYTF. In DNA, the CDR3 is TGTGCCACCAGTGGCGGGTCTTACTATGGCTACACCTTC.

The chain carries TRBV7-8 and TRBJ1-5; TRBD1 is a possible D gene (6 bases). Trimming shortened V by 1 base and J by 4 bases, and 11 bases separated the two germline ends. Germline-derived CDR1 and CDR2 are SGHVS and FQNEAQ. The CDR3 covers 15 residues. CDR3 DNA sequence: TGTGCCAGCAGCTTAGTGGGACAAAAGAATCAGCCCCAGCATTTT. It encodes CASSLVGQKNQPQHF.

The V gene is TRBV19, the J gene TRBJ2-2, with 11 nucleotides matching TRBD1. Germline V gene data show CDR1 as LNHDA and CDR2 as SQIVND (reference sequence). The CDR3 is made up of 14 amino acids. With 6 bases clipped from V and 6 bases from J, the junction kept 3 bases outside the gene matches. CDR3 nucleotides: TGTGCCAGTAGGAGGACAGGGGGCTCCGGGGAGCTGTTTTTT. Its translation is CASRRTGGSGELFF.

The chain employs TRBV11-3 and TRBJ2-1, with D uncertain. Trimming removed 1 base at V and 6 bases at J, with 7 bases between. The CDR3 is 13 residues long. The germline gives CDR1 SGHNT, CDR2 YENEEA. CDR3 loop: CASSLVTANEQFF. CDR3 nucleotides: TGTGCCAGCAGCTTAGTTACAGCCAATGAGCAGTTCTTC.

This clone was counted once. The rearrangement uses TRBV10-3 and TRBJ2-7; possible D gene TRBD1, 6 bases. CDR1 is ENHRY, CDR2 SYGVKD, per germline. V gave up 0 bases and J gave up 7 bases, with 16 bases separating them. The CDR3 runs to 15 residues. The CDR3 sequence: CAISESIGPGEEQYF. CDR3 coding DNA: TGTGCCATCAGTGAGTCGATAGGGCCAGGGGAGGAGCAGTACTTC.